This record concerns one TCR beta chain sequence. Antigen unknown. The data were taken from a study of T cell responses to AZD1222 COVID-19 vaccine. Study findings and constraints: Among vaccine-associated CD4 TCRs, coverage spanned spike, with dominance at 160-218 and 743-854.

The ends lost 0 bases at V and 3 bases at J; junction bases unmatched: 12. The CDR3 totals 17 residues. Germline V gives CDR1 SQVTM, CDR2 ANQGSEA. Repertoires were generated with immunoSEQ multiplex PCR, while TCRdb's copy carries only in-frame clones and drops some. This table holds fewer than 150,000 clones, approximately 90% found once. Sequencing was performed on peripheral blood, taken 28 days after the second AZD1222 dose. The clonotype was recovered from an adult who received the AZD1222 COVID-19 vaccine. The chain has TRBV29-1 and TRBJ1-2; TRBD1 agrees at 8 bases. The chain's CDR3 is CSVEDGTGHPVDYGYTF. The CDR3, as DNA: TGCAGCGTTGAAGACGGGACAGGCCACCCGGTGGACTATGGCTACACCTTC.